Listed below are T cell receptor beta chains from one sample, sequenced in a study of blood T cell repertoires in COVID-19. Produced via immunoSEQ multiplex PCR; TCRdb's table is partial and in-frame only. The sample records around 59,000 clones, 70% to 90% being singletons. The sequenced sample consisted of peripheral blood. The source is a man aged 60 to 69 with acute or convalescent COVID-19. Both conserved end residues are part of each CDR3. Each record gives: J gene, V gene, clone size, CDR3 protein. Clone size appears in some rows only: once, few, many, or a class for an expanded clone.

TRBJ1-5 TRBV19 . CASSIDVGQGNQPQHF
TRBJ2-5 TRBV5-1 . CASSLASGTGETQYF
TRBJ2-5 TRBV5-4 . CASSQGGGQETQYF
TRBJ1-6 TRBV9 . CASSEMRDNSPLHF
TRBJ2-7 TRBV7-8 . CASSLGQGNPTYEQYF
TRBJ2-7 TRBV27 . CASSLRTGTYEQYF
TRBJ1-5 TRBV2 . CASRAGQGDQPQHF
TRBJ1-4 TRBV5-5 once CASRIPLRDRFRWTNEKLFF
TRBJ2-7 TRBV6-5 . CASSYRGERSYEQYF
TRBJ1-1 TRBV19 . CASRTGGVNTEAFF
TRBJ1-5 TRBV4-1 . CASSQGPTGRVNQPQHF
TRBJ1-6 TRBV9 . CASSARPLHF
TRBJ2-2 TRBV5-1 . CASSLGGLAGGTTGELFF
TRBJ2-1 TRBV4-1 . CASSQESPGGRRNEQFF
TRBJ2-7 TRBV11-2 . CASSLDPGRAYEQYF
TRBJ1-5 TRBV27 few CASSFDSRSEQPQHF
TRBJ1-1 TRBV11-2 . CASQNRVAEAFF
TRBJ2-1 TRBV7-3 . CASSLNIHNEQFF
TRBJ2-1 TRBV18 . CASSPQALRSLNEQFF
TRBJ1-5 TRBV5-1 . CASSVTGVGNQPQHF
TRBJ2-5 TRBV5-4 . CASSFGGVETQYF
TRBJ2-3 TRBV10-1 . CASSEFQQGGDTQYF
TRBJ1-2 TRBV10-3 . CAISEDRGFGYTF
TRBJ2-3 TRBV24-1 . CATSDPGITDTQYF
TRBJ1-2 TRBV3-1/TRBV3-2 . CASSQYTVGYTF
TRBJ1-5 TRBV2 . CASRDRLGNQPQHF
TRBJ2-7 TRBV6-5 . CASRTVIYEQYF